The clone carrying this T cell receptor (beta chain) was recorded at least ten times. Exclusion of patients followed from uncontrolled infection, other autoimmune disease, pregnancy or lactation. Together with thyroid ultrasound, orbital computed tomography, serum thyroxine and TRAb, clinical symptoms were used for diagnoses. The authors obtained PBMCs from roughly 9.7 ml of fresh peripheral blood. This record belongs to a study of T cells in Graves' hyperthyroidism and ophthalmopathy. Amplification of TCR beta CDR3 regions was performed using RNA transcripts as template. TCR CDR3 underwent first-round RT-PCR with the HTBI primer set. TCRdb processed the multiplex PCR reads anew with MiXCR; each CDR3 protein has one entry. The table includes about 420,000 distinct CDR3 sequences, 15% to 18% detected once. Looked up from germline, CDR1 is SGDLS and CDR2 is YYNGEE. The CDR3 is 15 amino acids. The junction had 1 base not matched to a gene; V was cut back by 1 base and J by 0 bases.

V gene TRBV9 combines with J gene TRBJ1-3, with 7 positions matching TRBD1. This sequence was found in a woman aged 18-35 years with Graves' hyperthyroidism. The sequenced sample consisted of blood. CDR3 DNA: TGTGCCAGCAGCGTACGGGACAGCTCTGGAAACACCATATATTTT. Its translation: CASSVRDSSGNTIYF.